This TCR beta chain was obtained from a study of patients and donors after allogeneic stem cell transplantation. MiXCR, applied by TCRdb to the RT-PCR reads, yields one record per CDR3 protein. The profile covers over 150,000 distinct CDR3 sequences, with roughly two fifths appearing a single time and less than 40% taken by the ten largest. After removal of 3 bases from V and 3 bases from J, the junction contained 9 bases not matched to a gene. Germline-derived CDR1 and CDR2 are SGHRS and YFSETQ. CDR3 length equals 15 residues. The sample comprised blood, either unsorted or a sorted T cell fraction (not recorded which). This sequence originates from a human donor who was either an allogeneic HSCT recipient or a stem cell or donor lymphocyte infusion donor (not recorded which). It is not recorded whose cells these are; they may come from a transplant donor. V usage is TRBV5-1 and J usage is TRBJ2-7, with 7 nucleotides matching TRBD1. CDR3 sequence reads: CASSSNRDSLYEQYF. CDR3 DNA sequence: TGCGCCAGCAGCTCCAATCGGGACAGCCTCTACGAGCAGTACTTC. Full variable domain (rest looked up from reference TRBV5-1 and TRBJ2-7): KAGVTQTPRYLIKTRGQQVTLSCSPISGHRSVSWYQQTPGQGLQFLFEYFSETQRNKGNFPGRFSGRQFSNSRSEMNVSTLELGDSALYLCASSSNRDSLYEQYFGPGTRLTVT.